These T cell receptor beta chains were read from a single sample in a study of T cell changes during pregnancy in multiple sclerosis. Clones were sequenced by immunoSEQ multiplex PCR, and TCRdb holds only the in-frame ones, with some missing. The table includes under 50,000 clones, approximately 90% detected once. This material consisted of CD4+ T cells from peripheral blood mononuclear cells, taken in the second trimester of pregnancy. These receptors were taken from a female donor in good health, enrolled as a control in a pregnancy study. Both conserved end residues are part of each CDR3. The D gene is left open where the match is weak. A row's size may be missing; if present it is once, few, many or a size class.

V	size	D	J	DNA	CDR3
TRBV18	once	TRBD2	TRBJ2-1	TGTGCCAGCTCACCACCGTGGGTAGCGGGCAGCTCCTACAATGAGCAGTTCTTC	CASSPPWVAGSSYNEQFF
TRBV19	-	-	TRBJ1-1	TGTGCCAGTAGTTCAACAGTGAACACTGAAGCTTTCTTT	CASSSTVNTEAFF
TRBV6-6	-	-	TRBJ1-3	TGTGCCAGCAGTTCGACCTACAGGGGAAACACCATATATTTT	CASSSTYRGNTIYF
TRBV6-1	-	-	TRBJ1-5	TGTGCCAGCAGTGAACTGTCAGGGGTAAGTCAGCCCCAGCATTTT	CASSELSGVSQPQHF
TRBV5-4	-	-	TRBJ1-1	TGTGCCAGCAGCCTGGACCCGCGGGACACTGAAGCTTTCTTT	CASSLDPRDTEAFF
TRBV9	-	TRBD1	TRBJ2-1	TGTGCCAGCAGCGTAGGAACCGGGACAGGGCCTTTCAATGAGCAGTTCTTC	CASSVGTGTGPFNEQFF
TRBV27	-	TRBD1	TRBJ1-5	TGTGCCAGCAGTTTCGGGACAGGGAGTCAGCCCCAGCATTTT	CASSFGTGSQPQHF
TRBV6-5	-	-	TRBJ2-3	TGTGCCAGCAGGATGACAGTCCGTGGCCATACGCAGTATTTT	CASRMTVRGHTQYF
TRBV7-2	-	TRBD1	TRBJ1-6	TGTGCCAGCAGCTCGGGACAGGGGCATAATAATTCACCCCTCCACTTT	CASSSGQGHNNSPLHF
TRBV5-4	-	-	TRBJ2-7	TGTGCCAGCAGCTTGGGGCTAGGCGTCAACTACGAGCAGTACTTC	CASSLGLGVNYEQYF
TRBV5-5	-	-	TRBJ1-2	TGTGCCAGCAGCTTTGAGGGTGGCTATGGCTACACCTTC	CASSFEGGYGYTF
TRBV30	-	TRBD1	TRBJ1-2	TGTGCCTGGAGTGGGGCCACGGACAGGGGCTTGCTTGGGGGCTACACCTTC	CAWSGATDRGLLGGYTF
TRBV7-2	-	-	TRBJ2-5	TGTGCCAGCAGCTTGACAGTCCTTGGGGAGACCCAGTACTTC	CASSLTVLGETQYF
TRBV11-2	-	TRBD2	TRBJ2-3	TGTGCCAGCAGCTTTGGACTAGCGGGGGGCCTTGATACGCAGTATTTT	CASSFGLAGGLDTQYF
TRBV7-2	-	-	TRBJ2-3	TGTGCCAGCAGCCGAGGGCTAGCGACCATTCAGAAAACGCAGTATTTT	CASSRGLATIQKTQYF
TRBV15	-	TRBD2	TRBJ2-5	TGTGCCACCAGCAGAGATAGTCGGCCTAGCGGGGACCAAGAGACCCAGTACTTC	CATSRDSRPSGDQETQYF
TRBV30	-	TRBD2	TRBJ2-3	TGTGCCTGGAGTCGGGCGGGGGGGCGTTTTTGGGGGACCAAAAAGGGGGATACGCAGTATTTT	CAWSRAGGRFWGTKKGDTQYF
TRBV2	-	-	TRBJ2-7	TGTGCCAGCAGTGGGACAGCCTCCTACGAGCAGTACTTC	CASSGTASYEQYF
TRBV19	once	-	TRBJ1-1	TGTGCCAGTAGTGGGTGGGGCGATGGCACTGAAGCTTTCTTT	CASSGWGDGTEAFF
TRBV6-6	-	TRBD1	TRBJ1-1	TGTGCCAGCAGTCGACAGGGGTTGATCACTGAAGCTTTCTTT	CASSRQGLITEAFF
TRBV30	-	TRBD2	TRBJ2-4	TGTGCCTGGAGTGTCGGGGGGTGGATAGCCAAAAACATTCAGTACTTC	CAWSVGGWIAKNIQYF
TRBV7-2	-	-	TRBJ1-3	TGTGCCAGCACTGGGAGGGGCTTGCCTGGAAACACCATATATTTT	CASTGRGLPGNTIYF
TRBV4-3	-	-	TRBJ2-1	TGCGCCAGCAGCCAATATCAGGGAAAGAATGAGCAGTTCTTC	CASSQYQGKNEQFF
TRBV7-8	-	-	TRBJ2-2	TGTGCCAGCAGCCACAGGGTTACCGGGGAGCTGTTTTTT	CASSHRVTGELFF
TRBV6-5	-	-	TRBJ2-3	TGTGCCAGCAGTTATCAGGGGCGCGGCACAGATACGCAGTATTTT	CASSYQGRGTDTQYF
TRBV15	-	TRBD1	TRBJ2-5	TGTGCCACTACCGACAGGGGGCCTAGTCTACGGTACCAAGAGACCCAGTACTTC	CATTDRGPSLRYQETQYF
TRBV11-3	once	TRBD2	TRBJ2-3	TGTGCCAGCAGCGGAGAACTAGCGGGGGGAACAGATACGCAGTATTTT	CASSGELAGGTDTQYF
TRBV7-9	-	-	TRBJ1-2	TGTGCCAGCAGCATAACAGGGTTCGACTATGGCTACACCTTC	CASSITGFDYGYTF
TRBV7-3	-	TRBD1	TRBJ1-5	TGTGCCAGCAGCCTTCGGGACAGCCATTATAGCAATCAGCCCCAGCATTTT	CASSLRDSHYSNQPQHF
TRBV4-1	-	-	TRBJ1-5	TGCGCCAGCAGCCACCCCCAGGCGGGAGTAGGTCAGCCCCAGCATTTT	CASSHPQAGVGQPQHF
TRBV19	-	-	TRBJ2-2	TGTGCCAGTACCCCGACAGGGAACACCGGGGAGCTGTTTTTT	CASTPTGNTGELFF
TRBV27	-	-	TRBJ1-1	TGTGCCAGCAGTTTATCGCGGAACACTGAAGCTTTCTTT	CASSLSRNTEAFF